A single sample gave rise to the 17 T cell receptor beta chains below, sequenced in a study of T cell changes during pregnancy in multiple sclerosis. Measured with immunoSEQ multiplex PCR; TCRdb has only the in-frame clones, and not every one. The sample comprises some 94,000 clones, approximately 90% of which are singletons, and around 2% rests with the top ten. Specimen: peripheral blood, collected in the first trimester of pregnancy. The receptors were gathered from a female donor in good health, enrolled as a control in a pregnancy study.

The chain couples TRBV4-1 to TRBJ1-1; D perhaps matches TRBD1 (5 bases). The CDR3 runs to 17 residues. Trimming removed 1 base at V and 2 bases at J, with 17 bases between. CDR1 is MGHRA, CDR2 YSYEKL, per germline. The CDR3 DNA follows: TGCGCCAGCAGCCAAGTCGATATGGGGACTGTTAACACTGAAGCTTTCTTT. Its translation is CASSQVDMGTVNTEAFF.

V gene TRBV5-1 combines with J gene TRBJ1-6; TRBD1 matches 8 bases. Trimming cost V 0 bases and J 7 bases; bases outside gene matches: 3. This CDR3 has 15 residues. Germline V gene sequence: CDR1 SGHRS, CDR2 YFSETQ. The CDR3 here is CASSLERTGNSPLHF. The CDR3 coding sequence is TGCGCCAGCAGCTTGGAACGGACAGGGAATTCACCCCTCCACTTT.

This chain uses TRBV6-5 with TRBJ1-1; D is uncertain. Trimming stripped 7 bases from V and 0 bases from J, with 9 bases between. In germline, CDR1 is MNHEY, CDR2 SVGAGI. The length of the CDR3 is 13 residues. CDR3 in DNA: TGTGCCAGCAATAAGTGGCTGAACACTGAAGCTTTCTTT. The encoded protein is CASNKWLNTEAFF.

The chain combines TRBV6-6 with TRBJ1-5; 7 bases line up with TRBD1. V was clipped by 0 bases and J by 4 bases; unmatched bases: 3. The CDR3 length is 15 residues. Germline V gene sequence: CDR1 MNHNY, CDR2 SVGAGI (reference sequence). The CDR3 loop is CASSYSGQQNQPQHF. As DNA, the CDR3 is TGTGCCAGCAGTTACTCGGGACAGCAGAATCAGCCCCAGCATTTT.

The chain links TRBV4-3 to TRBJ1-2; D remains ambiguous. CDR1 and CDR2 (germline): LGHNA, YSLEER. This CDR3 has 17 residues. V lost 2 bases, J lost 4 bases, and 20 bases lay in between. The CDR3 coding sequence is TGCGCCAGCAGCCAACTGGCCGGGTCCCCGTCCTTCTATGGCTACACCTTC. Translating it yields CASSQLAGSPSFYGYTF.

This clone occurred a few times. CDR3 sequence reads: CSVDGAGANEQYF. CDR3 nucleotide sequence: TGCAGCGTTGATGGGGCGGGGGCGAACGAGCAGTACTTC. V usage is TRBV29-1 and J usage is TRBJ2-7, with D maybe TRBD2 (7 bases). The germline V gene encodes CDR1 SQVTM and CDR2 ANQGSEA. The length of the CDR3 is 13 residues. V lost 3 bases to trimming and J lost 5 bases, with 14 bases between them.

The chain uses TRBV5-1 and TRBJ2-7; the D is unclear. Germline CDR1 is SGHRS and CDR2 is YFSETQ. Trimming took 0 bases from V and 0 from J, leaving 10 bases between them. The CDR3 sequence is 15 residues long. The CDR3 DNA reads as TGCGCCAGCAGCTTGGGGGCCGGTAACTCCTACGAGCAGTACTTC. Its protein product is CASSLGAGNSYEQYF.

The V gene is TRBV4-2, the J gene TRBJ2-3; 12 nucleotides align to TRBD2. Trimming cost V 2 bases and J 5 bases; bases outside gene matches: 5. CDR1 is LGHNA, CDR2 YNFKEQ, per germline. The CDR3 loop spans 16 amino acids. The CDR3: CASSQWLAGGQDTQYF. CDR3 DNA sequence: TGTGCCAGCAGCCAATGGCTAGCGGGGGGGCAAGATACGCAGTATTTT.

The chain has TRBV4-2 and TRBJ2-2; 7 bases map to TRBD2. The CDR3 loop spans 16 amino acids. Germline CDR1 reads LGHNA; CDR2 reads YNFKEQ. V lost 0 bases and J lost 6; bases outside the gene matches: 7. CDR3 region: CASSQDISGRAGELFF. DNA of the CDR3: TGTGCCAGCAGCCAAGATATCTCAGGGAGGGCCGGGGAGCTGTTTTTT.

This clone has just one count. The V gene is TRBV7-2, the J gene TRBJ1-6; a possible D gene is TRBD1 (5 bases). Germline CDR1 is SGHTA and CDR2 is FQGNSA. V was shortened by 5 bases and J by 15 bases, with 23 bases between the two germline ends. The CDR3 extends over 15 amino acids. The CDR3 reads CASSPREGIITLLHF. CDR3 sequence (DNA): TGTGCCAGCAGCCCCAGGGAGGGGATTATTACCCTCCTCCACTTT.

The chain recombines TRBV9 with TRBJ1-6; weak D call: TRBD1 (5 bases). V shed 2 bases and J shed 9 bases, with 15 bases lying between them. Germline V lookup: CDR1 SGDLS, CDR2 YYNGEE. The CDR3 contains 15 residues. Here the CDR3 reads CASSVDQGLSSPLHF. The CDR3 coding sequence is TGTGCCAGCAGCGTGGACCAGGGTCTAAGTTCACCCCTCCACTTT.

The sample holds one count of this clone. V and J are TRBV5-1 and TRBJ2-1, with 13 positions matching TRBD2. After removal of 3 bases from V and 13 bases from J, the junction contained 10 bases not matched to a gene. This CDR3 region has 15 residues. The V gene's germline CDR1 is SGHRS and CDR2 YFSETQ. The CDR3 is CASSSGLAGAYSQFF. The DNA for the CDR3 is TGCGCCAGCAGCTCCGGACTAGCGGGGGCCTATTCCCAGTTCTTC.

This chain connects TRBV19 to TRBJ1-6; no firm D call. Trimming left V 0 bases short and J 7 bases short, with 4 bases between. Germline V gives CDR1 LNHDA, CDR2 SQIVND (reference sequence). This CDR3 spans 13 amino acids. As DNA, the CDR3 is TGTGCCAGTAGTATAGATCTAAATTCACCCCTCCACTTT. Translated, it gives CASSIDLNSPLHF.

This clone was observed a single time. This rearrangement joins TRBV7-9 to TRBJ2-7; perhaps TRBD1 as D (5 bases). Germline CDR1 is SEHNR and CDR2 is FQNEAQ (reference sequence). V lost 0 bases and J lost 3, with 18 bases in between. CDR3 length equals 17 residues. DNA for the CDR3: TGTGCCAGCAGCTTAGCAGATTGGAAATTCAGGGTCTACGAGCAGTACTTC. As protein: CASSLADWKFRVYEQYF.

This chain uses TRBV4-2 with TRBJ2-2; 12 bases line up with TRBD2. Losses at the gene ends were 4 bases for V and 4 bases for J; bases not matched to a gene: 10. CDR1 is LGHNA, CDR2 YNFKEQ, per germline. The CDR3 is 18 amino acids. CDR3 bases: TGTGCCAGCAGCCTCCGACTAGCGGGGGCCTCGGGCACCGGGGAGCTGTTTTTT. It yields the protein CASSLRLAGASGTGELFF.

The chain has TRBV19 and TRBJ1-6; no clear D. This CDR3 region has 14 residues. Germline assignment: CDR1 LNHDA and CDR2 SQIVND (reference sequence). The V end was cut by 3 bases, the J end by 7 bases, with 10 bases between. The CDR3 region has the DNA TGTGCCAGTAGTATCCTCGGGAAGAATTCACCCCTCCACTTT. As protein: CASSILGKNSPLHF.

The rearrangement joins TRBV6-5 to TRBJ2-7, with 7 bases lining up with TRBD2. Germline V gene lookup returns CDR1 MNHEY and CDR2 SVGAGI. CDR3 length equals 16 residues. The V gene end was trimmed by 4 bases and the J gene end by 6 bases; junction bases not matched to a gene: 15. CDR3 DNA: TGTGCCAGCAGTTCAAACCTGGGGTGGGGGGGGGTCGAGCAGTACTTC. It specifies CASSSNLGWGGVEQYF.